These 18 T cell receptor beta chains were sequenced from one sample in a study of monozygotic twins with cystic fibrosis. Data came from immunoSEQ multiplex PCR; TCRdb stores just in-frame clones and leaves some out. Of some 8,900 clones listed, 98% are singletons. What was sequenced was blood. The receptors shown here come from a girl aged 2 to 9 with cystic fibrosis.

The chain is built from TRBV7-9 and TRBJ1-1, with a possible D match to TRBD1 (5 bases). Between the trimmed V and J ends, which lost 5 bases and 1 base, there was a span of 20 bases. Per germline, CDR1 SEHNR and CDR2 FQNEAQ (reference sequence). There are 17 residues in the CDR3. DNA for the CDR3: TGTGCCAGCAGCCGACTGTGGAGGCTCGGGGCGAACACTGAAGCTTTCTTT. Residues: CASSRLWRLGANTEAFF.

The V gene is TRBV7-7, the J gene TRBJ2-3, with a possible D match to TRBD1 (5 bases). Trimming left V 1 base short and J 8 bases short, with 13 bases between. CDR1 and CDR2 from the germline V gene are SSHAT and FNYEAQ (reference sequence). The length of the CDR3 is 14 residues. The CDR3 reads CASSLGQTDGTQYF. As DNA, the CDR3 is TGTGCCAGCAGCTTAGGACAGACCGACGGTACGCAGTATTTT.

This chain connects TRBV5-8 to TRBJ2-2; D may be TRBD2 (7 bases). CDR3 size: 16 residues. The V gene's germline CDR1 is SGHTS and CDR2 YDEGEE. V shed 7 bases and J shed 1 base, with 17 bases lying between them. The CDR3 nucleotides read TGTGCCAGCGGTTTACCGGGGGGCTTGAACACCGGGGAGCTGTTTTTT. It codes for CASGLPGGLNTGELFF.

Written as DNA, the CDR3 is TGTGCCAGCAGCCAAGATAGGGCTCCCCGGGTAGCGTACTTC. This sequence encodes CASSQDRAPRVAYF. The gene calls are TRBV4-2 and TRBJ2-7; D remains unclear. Looked up from germline, CDR1 is LGHNA and CDR2 is YNFKEQ. V was trimmed by 0 bases and J by 12 bases, leaving 18 bases between them. The CDR3 is 14 residues long.

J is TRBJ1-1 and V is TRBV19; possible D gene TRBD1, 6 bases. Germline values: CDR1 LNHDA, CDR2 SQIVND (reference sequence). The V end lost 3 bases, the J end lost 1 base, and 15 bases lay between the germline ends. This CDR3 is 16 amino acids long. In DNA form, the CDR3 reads TGTGCCAGTAGTATTACAGGGAGTTTGGGGAACACTGAAGCTTTCTTT. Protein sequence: CASSITGSLGNTEAFF.

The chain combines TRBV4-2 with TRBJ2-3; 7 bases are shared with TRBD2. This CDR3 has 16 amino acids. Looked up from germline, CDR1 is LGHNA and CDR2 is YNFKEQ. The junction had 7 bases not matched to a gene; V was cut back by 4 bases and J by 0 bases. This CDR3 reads CASSLLSGSSTDTQYF. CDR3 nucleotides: TGTGCCAGCAGCCTACTTAGCGGGTCTAGCACAGATACGCAGTATTTT.

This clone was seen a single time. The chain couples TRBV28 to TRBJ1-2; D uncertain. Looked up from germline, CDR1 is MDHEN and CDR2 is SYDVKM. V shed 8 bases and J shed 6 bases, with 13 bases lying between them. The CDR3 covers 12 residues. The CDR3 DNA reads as TGTGCCAGCCAAAAGGCGGTTAATGGCTACACCTTC. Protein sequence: CASQKAVNGYTF.

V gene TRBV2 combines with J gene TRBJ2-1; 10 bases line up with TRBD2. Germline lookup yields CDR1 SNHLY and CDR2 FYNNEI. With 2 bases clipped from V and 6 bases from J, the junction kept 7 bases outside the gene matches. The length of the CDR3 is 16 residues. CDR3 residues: CASSESRLAGLNEQFF. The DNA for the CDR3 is TGTGCCAGCAGTGAATCCCGACTAGCGGGCCTCAATGAGCAGTTCTTC.

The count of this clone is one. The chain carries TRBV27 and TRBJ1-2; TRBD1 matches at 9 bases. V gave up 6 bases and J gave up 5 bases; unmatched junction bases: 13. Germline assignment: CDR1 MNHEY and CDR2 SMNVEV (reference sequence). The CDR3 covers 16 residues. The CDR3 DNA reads TGTGCCAGCAGCCTACGCTTTGGGACAGGGTTTTATGGCTACACCTTC. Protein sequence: CASSLRFGTGFYGYTF.

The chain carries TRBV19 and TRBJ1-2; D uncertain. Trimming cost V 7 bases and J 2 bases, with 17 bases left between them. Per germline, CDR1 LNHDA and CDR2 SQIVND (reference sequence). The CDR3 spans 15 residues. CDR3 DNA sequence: TGTGCCAGTACCCGCCCACCACCGGGGAACTATGGCTACACCTTC. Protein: CASTRPPPGNYGYTF.

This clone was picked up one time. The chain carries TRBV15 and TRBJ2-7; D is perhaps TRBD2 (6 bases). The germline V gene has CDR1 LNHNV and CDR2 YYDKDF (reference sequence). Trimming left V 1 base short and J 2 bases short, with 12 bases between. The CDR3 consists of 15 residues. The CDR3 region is CATSRVPAGTYEQYF. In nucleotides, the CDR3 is TGTGCCACCAGCAGAGTCCCAGCGGGTACCTACGAGCAGTACTTC.

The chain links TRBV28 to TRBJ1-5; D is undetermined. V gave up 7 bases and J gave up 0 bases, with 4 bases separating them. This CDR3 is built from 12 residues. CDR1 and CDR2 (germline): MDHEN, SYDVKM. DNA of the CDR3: TGTGCCAGCACGACTAGCAATCAGCCCCAGCATTTT. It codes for CASTTSNQPQHF.

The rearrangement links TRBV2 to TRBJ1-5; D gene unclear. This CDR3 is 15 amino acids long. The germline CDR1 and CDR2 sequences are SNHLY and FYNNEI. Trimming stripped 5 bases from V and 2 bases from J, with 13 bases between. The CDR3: CASSSSGIGNQPQHF. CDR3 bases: TGTGCCAGCAGTTCAAGCGGTATCGGCAATCAGCCCCAGCATTTT.

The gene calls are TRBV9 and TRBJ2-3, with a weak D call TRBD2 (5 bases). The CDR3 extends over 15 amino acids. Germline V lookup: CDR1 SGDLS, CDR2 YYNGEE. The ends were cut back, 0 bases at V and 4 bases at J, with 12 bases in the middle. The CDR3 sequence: CASSVARATPDTQYF. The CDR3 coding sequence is TGTGCCAGCAGCGTAGCGCGGGCTACCCCAGATACGCAGTATTTT.

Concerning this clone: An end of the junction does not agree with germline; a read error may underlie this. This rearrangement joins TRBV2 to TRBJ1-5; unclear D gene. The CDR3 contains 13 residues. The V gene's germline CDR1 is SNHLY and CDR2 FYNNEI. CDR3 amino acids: CASSEARVSERPF. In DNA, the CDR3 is TGTGCCAGCAGTGAAGCGCGAGTGTCCGAAAGGCCTTTT.

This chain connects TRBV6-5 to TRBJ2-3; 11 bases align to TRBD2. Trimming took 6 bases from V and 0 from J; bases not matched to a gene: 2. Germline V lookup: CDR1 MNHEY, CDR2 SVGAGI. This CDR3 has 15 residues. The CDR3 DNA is TGTGCCAGCAGCTGGACTAGCGGGAGCACAGATACGCAGTATTTT. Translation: CASSWTSGSTDTQYF.

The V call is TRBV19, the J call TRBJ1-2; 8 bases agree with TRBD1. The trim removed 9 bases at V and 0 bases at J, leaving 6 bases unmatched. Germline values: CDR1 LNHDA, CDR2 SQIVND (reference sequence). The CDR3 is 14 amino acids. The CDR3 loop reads CASRLDRANYGYTF. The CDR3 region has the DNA TGTGCCAGCAGGCTGGACAGGGCTAACTATGGCTACACCTTC.

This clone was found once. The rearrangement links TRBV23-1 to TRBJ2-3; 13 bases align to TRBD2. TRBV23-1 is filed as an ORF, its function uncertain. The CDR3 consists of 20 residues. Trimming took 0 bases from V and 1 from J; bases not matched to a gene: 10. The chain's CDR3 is CASSQSRQGTSGKRTDTQYF. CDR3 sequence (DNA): TGCGCCAGCAGTCAATCGAGACAGGGGACTAGCGGGAAGCGCACAGATACGCAGTATTTT.